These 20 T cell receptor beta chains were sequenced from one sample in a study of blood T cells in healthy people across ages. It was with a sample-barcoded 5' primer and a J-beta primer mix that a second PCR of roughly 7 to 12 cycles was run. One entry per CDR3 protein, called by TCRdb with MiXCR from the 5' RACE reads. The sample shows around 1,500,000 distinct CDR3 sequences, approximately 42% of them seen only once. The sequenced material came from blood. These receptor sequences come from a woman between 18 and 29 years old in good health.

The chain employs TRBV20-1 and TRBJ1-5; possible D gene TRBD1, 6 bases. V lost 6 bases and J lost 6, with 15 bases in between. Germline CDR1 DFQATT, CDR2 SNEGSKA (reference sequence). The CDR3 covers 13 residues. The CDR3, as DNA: TGCAGTGCCCCCGGGAGGGGGGGTCAGCCCCAGCATTTT. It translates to CSAPGRGGQPQHF.

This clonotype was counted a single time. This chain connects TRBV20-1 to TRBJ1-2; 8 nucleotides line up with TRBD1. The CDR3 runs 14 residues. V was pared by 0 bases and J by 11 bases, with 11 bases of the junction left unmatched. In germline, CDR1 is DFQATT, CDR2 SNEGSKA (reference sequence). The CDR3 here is CSARELLDRALYTF. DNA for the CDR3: TGCAGTGCTAGAGAGCTCTTGGACAGGGCGTTGTACACCTTC.

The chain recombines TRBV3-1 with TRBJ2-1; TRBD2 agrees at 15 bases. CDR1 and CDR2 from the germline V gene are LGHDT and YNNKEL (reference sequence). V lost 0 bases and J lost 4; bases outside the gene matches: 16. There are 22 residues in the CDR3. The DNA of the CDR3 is TGTGCCAGCAGCCAAGATACCACCGGGACTAGCGGGAGGAGGGTGGATTACAATGAGCAGTTCTTC. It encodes CASSQDTTGTSGRRVDYNEQFF.

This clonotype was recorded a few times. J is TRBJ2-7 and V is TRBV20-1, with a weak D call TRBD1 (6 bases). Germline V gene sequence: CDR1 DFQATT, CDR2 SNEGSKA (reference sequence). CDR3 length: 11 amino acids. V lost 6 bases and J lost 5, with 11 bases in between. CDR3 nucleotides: TGCAGTGCAGCAGACAGGAACGAGCAGTACTTC. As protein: CSAADRNEQYF.

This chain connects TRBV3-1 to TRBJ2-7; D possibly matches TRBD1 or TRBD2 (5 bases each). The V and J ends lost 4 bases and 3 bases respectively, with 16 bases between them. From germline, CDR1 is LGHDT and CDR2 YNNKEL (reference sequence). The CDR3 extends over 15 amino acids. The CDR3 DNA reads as TGTGCCAGCAGCCTTTTCCCCGGGGCTCTCTACGAGCAGTACTTC. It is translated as CASSLFPGALYEQYF.

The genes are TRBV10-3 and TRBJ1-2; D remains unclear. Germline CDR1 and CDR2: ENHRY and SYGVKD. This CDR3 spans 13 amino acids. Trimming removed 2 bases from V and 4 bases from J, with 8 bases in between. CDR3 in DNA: TGTGCCATCAGTGAGGAGGTAGTCTATGGCTACACCTTC. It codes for CAISEEVVYGYTF.

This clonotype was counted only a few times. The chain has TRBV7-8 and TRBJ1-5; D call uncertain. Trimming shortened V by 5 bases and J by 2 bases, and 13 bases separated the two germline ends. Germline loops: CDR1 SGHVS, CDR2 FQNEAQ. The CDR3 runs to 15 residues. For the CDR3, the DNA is TGTGCCAGCAGCCCTGCGGGAGTGGGCAATCAGCCCCAGCATTTT. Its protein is CASSPAGVGNQPQHF.

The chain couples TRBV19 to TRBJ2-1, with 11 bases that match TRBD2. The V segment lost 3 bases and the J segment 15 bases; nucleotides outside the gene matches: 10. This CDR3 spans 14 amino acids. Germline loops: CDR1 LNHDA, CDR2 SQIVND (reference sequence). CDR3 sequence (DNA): TGTGCCAGTAGTATGGGGTTAGCGGGGGGGCAAGTGTTCTTC. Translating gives CASSMGLAGGQVFF. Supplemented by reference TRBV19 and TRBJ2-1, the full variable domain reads DGGITQSPKYLFRKEGQNVTLSCEQNLNHDAMYWYRQDPGQGLRLIYYSQIVNDFQKGDIAEGYSVSREKKESFPLTVTSAQKNPTAFYLCASSMGLAGGQVFFGPGTRLTVL.

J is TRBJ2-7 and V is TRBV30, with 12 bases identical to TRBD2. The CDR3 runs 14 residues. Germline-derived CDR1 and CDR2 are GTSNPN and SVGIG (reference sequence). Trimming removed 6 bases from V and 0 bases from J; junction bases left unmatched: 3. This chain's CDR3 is CACATSGGSYEQYF. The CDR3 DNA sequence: TGTGCCTGCGCGACTAGCGGGGGCTCCTACGAGCAGTACTTC. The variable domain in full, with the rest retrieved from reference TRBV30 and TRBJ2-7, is SQTIHQWPATLVQPVGSPLSLECTVEGTSNPNLYWYRQAAGRGLQLLFYSVGIGQISSEVPQNLSASRPQDRQFILSSKKLLLSDSGFYLCACATSGGSYEQYFGPGTRLTVT.

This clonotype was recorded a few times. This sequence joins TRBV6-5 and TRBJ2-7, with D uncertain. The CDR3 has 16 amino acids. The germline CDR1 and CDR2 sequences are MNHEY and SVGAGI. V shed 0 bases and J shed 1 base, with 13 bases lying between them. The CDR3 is CASSYSGDGSSYEQYF. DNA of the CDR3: TGTGCCAGCAGTTACTCCGGCGACGGCTCATCCTACGAGCAGTACTTC.

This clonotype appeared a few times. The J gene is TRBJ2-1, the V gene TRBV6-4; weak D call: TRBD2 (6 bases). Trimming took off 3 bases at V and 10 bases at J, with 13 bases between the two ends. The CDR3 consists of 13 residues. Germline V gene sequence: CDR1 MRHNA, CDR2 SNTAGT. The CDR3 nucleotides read TGTGCCAGCAGTGATCGGGGACTCGAGGAGCAGTTCTTC. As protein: CASSDRGLEEQFF.

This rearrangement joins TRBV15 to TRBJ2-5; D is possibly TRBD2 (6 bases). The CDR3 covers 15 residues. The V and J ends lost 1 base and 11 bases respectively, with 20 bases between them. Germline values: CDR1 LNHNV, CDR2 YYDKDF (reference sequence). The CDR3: CATSRGRDSPSEQYF. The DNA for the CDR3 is TGTGCCACCAGCAGAGGACGGGACTCTCCCTCTGAGCAGTACTTC.

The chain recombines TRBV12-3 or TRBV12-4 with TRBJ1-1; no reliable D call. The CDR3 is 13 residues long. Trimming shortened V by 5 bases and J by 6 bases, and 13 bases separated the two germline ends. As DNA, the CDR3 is TGTGCCAGCAGTGTCCCTCTAGGCCCTGAAGCTTTCTTT. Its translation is CASSVPLGPEAFF.

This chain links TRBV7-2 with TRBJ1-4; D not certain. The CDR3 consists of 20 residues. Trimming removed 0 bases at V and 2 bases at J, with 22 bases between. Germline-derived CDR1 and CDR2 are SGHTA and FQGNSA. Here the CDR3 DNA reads TGTGCCAGCAGCTTAGCCTTGAGATCTCGGGCTCCAAGGACTAATGAAAAACTGTTTTTT. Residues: CASSLALRSRAPRTNEKLFF.

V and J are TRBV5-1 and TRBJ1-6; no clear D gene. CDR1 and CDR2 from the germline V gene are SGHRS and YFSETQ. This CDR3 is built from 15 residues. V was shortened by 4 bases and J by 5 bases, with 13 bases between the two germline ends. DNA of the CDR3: TGCGCCAGCAGCCTGGAGACACTGAATAATTCACCCCTCCACTTT. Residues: CASSLETLNNSPLHF.

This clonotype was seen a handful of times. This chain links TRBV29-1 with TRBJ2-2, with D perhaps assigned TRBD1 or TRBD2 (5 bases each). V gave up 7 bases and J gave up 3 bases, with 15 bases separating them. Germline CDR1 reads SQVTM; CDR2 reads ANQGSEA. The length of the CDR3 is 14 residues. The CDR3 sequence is CSAKMGTDTGELFF. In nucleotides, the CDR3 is TGCAGCGCAAAGATGGGGACGGACACCGGGGAGCTGTTTTTT.

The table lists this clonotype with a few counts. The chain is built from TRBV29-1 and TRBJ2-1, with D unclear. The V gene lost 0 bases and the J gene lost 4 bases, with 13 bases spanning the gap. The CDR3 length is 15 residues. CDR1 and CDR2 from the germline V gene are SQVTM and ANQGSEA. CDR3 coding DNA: TGCAGCGTTGAAGATCCCCAGACGCTATACAATGAGCAGTTCTTC. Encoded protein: CSVEDPQTLYNEQFF.

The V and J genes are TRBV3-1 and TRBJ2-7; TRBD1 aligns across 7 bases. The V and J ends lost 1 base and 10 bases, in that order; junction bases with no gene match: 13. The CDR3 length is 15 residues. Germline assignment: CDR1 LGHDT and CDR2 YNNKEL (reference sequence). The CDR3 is CASSQVTGTVRAQYF. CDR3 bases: TGTGCCAGCAGCCAAGTCACCGGGACAGTTAGGGCCCAGTACTTC.

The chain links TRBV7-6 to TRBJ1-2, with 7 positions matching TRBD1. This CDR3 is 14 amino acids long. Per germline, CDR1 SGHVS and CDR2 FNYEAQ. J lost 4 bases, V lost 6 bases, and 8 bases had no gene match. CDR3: CASSPKDRAYGYTF. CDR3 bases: TGTGCCAGCAGTCCTAAAGACAGGGCCTATGGCTACACCTTC. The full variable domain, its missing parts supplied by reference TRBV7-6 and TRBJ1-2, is GAGVSQSPRYKVTKRGQDVALRCDPISGHVSLYWYRQALGQGPEFLTYFNYEAQQDKSGLPNDRFSAERPEGSISTLTIQRTEQRDSAMYRCASSPKDRAYGYTFGSGTRLTVV.

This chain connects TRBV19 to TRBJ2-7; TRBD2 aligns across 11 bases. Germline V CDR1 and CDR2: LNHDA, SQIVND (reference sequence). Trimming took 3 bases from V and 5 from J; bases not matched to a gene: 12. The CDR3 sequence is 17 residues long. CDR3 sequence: CASSMPLTSGSRNEQYF. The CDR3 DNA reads TGTGCCAGTAGTATGCCCCTTACTAGCGGGAGTCGCAACGAGCAGTACTTC.